This TCR beta chain comes out of a study of regulatory T cells in long-lasting Graves disease. Library construction for TCR beta used iRepertoire HTBI primers and Arm-PCR of CDR3 regions. Each CDR3 protein gets one entry after TCRdb re-called the multiplex PCR reads with MiXCR. The sample holds a few hundred thousand distinct CDR3 sequences, over 9.5% seen once. The CDR3 loop spans 15 amino acids. V lost 0 bases to trimming and J lost 3 bases, with 11 bases between them. Germline V gene data show CDR1 as MNHEY and CDR2 as SVGEGT. This clonotype appeared many times. Specified time point: newly diagnosed GD, antithyroid drugs for less than 3 months. Extracted RNA from PBMCs served as the source of the TCR library. This sample was shared with a second study, whose subject was T cells in Graves' hyperthyroidism and ophthalmopathy. This second report adds: Exclusion of patients followed from uncontrolled infection, other autoimmune disease, pregnancy or lactation.

This clonotype originated in a woman under 30 with Graves disease. This chain uses TRBV6-2 or TRBV6-3 with TRBJ1-2; D is perhaps TRBD1 (6 bases). The source material was peripheral blood mononuclear cells (PBMCs), sampled at new diagnosis, from a patient treated with antithyroid drugs. The CDR3, as DNA: TGTGCCAGCAGTTACTCTGCAGGGGCTCACTATGGCTACACCTTC. Translation: CASSYSAGAHYGYTF.